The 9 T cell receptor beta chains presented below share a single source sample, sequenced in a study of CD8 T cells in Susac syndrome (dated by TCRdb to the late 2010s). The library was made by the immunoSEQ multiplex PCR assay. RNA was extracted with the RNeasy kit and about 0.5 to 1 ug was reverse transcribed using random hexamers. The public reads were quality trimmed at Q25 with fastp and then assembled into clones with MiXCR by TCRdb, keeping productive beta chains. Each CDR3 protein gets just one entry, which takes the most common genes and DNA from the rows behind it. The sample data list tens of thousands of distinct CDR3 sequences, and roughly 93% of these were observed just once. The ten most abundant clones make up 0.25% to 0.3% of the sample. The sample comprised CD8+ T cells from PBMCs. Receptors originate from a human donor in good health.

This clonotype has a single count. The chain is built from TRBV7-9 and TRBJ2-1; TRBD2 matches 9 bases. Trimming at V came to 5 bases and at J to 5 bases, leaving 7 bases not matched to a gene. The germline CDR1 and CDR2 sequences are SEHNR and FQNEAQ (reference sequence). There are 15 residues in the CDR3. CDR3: CASSIQREADNEQFF. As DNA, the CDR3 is TGTGCCAGCAGCATCCAGCGGGAGGCGGACAATGAGCAGTTCTTC.

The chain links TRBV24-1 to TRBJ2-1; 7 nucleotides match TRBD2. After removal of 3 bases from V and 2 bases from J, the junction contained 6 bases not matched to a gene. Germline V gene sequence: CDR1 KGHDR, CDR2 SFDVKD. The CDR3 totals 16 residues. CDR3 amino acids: CATSDPGRGPYNEQFF. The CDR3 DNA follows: TGTGCCACCAGTGATCCGGGGAGGGGACCCTACAATGAGCAGTTCTTC.

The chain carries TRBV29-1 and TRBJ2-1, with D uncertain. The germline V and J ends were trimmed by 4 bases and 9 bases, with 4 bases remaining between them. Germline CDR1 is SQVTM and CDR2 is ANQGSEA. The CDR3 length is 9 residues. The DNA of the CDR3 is TGCAGCGTTGGCTCTGAGCAGTTCTTC. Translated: CSVGSEQFF.

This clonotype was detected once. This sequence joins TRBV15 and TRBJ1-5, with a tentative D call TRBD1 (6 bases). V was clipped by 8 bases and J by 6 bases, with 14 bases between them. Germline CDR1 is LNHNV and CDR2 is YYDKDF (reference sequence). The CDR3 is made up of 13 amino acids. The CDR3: CATWGGGTQPQHF. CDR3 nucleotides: TGTGCCACCTGGGGAGGGGGTACTCAGCCCCAGCATTTT.

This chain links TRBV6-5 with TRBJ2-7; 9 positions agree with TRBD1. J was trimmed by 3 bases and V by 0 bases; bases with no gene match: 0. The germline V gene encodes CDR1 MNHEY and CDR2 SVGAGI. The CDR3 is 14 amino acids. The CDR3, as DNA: TGTGCCAGCAGTTACTCGACAGGGGGCTACGAGCAGTACTTC. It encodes CASSYSTGGYEQYF.

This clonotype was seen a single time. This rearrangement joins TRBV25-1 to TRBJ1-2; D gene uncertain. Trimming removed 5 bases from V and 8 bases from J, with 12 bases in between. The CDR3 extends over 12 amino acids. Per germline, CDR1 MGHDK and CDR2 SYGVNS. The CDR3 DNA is TGTGCCAGCAGTACGGGAGGGTTGGGCTACACCTTC. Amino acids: CASSTGGLGYTF.

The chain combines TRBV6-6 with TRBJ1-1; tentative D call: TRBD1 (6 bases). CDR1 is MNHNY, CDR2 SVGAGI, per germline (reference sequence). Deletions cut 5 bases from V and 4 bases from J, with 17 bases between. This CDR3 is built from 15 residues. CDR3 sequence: CASSSSDRAFTEAFF. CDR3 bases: TGTGCCAGCAGTAGTTCGGACAGAGCATTCACTGAAGCTTTCTTT.

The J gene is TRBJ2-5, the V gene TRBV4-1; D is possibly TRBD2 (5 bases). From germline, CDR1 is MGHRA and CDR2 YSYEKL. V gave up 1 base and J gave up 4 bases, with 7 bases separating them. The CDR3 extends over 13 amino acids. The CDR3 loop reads CASSQVGIETQYF. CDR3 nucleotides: TGCGCCAGCAGCCAAGTCGGGATAGAGACCCAGTACTTC.

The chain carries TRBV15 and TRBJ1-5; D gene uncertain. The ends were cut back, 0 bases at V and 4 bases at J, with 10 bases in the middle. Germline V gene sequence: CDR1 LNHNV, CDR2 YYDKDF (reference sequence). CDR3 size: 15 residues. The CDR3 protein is CATSRDRAANQPQHF. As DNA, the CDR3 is TGTGCCACCAGCAGAGATCGGGCGGCAAATCAGCCCCAGCATTTT. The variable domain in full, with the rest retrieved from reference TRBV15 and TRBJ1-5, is DAMVIQNPRYQVTQFGKPVTLSCSQTLNHNVMYWYQQKSSQAPKLLFHYYDKDFNNEADTPDNFQSRRPNTSFCFLDIRSPGLGDTAMYLCATSRDRAANQPQHFGDGTRLSIL.